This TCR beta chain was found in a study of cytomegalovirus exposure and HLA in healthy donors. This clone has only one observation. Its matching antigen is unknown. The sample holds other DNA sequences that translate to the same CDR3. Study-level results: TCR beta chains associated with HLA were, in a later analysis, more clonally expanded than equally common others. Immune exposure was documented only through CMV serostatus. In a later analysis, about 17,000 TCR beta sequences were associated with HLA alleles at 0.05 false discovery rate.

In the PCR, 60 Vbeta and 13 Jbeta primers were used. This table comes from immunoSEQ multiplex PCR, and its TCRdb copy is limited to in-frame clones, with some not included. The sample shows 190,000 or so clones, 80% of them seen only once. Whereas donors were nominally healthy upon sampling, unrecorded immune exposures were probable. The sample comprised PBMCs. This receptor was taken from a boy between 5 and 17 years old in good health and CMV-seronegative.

CDR3 DNA: TGTGCCAGCAGCTTACGGGAGAACACTGAAGCTTTCTTT. Its translation is CASSLRENTEAFF. The genes are TRBV7-9 and TRBJ1-1, with no clear D. V gave up 2 bases and J gave up 1 base, with 5 bases separating them. The CDR3 length is 13 residues. Germline assignment: CDR1 SEHNR and CDR2 FQNEAQ (reference sequence).